The rows below give T cell receptor beta chains drawn from one sample of a study of cytomegalovirus exposure and HLA in healthy donors. The table came from immunoSEQ multiplex PCR; TCRdb's copy has only in-frame clones and leaves some out. The sample has roughly 120,000 clones; around 75% are singletons. Material for sequencing was PBMCs. The receptors come from a woman in her 30s in good health and CMV-seronegative. CDR3s include the opening cysteine and the closing phenylalanine or tryptophan. Each record gives: CDR3 protein, CDR3 DNA, V gene, clone size, J gene, D gene. D genes are given only for firm matches. Where a row states a size, it is once, few, many or the class of an expanded clone; other rows omit it.

CDR3aa: CASSLALGGDSPLHF
CDR3nt: TGCGCCAGCAGCTTGGCCCTAGGGGGAGATTCACCCCTCCACTTT
v_gene: TRBV5-1
abundance: .
j_gene: TRBJ1-6
d_gene: .

CDR3aa: CATSIRDTQYF
CDR3nt: TGTGCCACCAGCATCCGGGATACGCAGTATTTT
v_gene: TRBV15
abundance: .
j_gene: TRBJ2-3
d_gene: .

CDR3aa: CASSLGEQGTAFF
CDR3nt: TGTGCCAGCAGCTTAGGGGAACAGGGGACGGCTTTCTTT
v_gene: TRBV7-9
abundance: .
j_gene: TRBJ1-1
d_gene: TRBD1

CDR3aa: CASSLTGGGEKLFF
CDR3nt: TGTGCCAGCAGTCTAACAGGGGGCGGTGAAAAACTGTTTTTT
v_gene: TRBV6-5
abundance: .
j_gene: TRBJ1-4
d_gene: TRBD1

CDR3aa: CASSPQTGIYGYTF
CDR3nt: TGTGCCAGCAGCCCACAAACAGGGATCTATGGCTACACCTTC
v_gene: TRBV7-9
abundance: few
j_gene: TRBJ1-2
d_gene: .

CDR3aa: CASQGSPNYGYTF
CDR3nt: TGCGCCAGCCAGGGGTCTCCTAACTATGGCTACACCTTC
v_gene: TRBV5-1
abundance: once
j_gene: TRBJ1-2
d_gene: .

CDR3aa: CASRTRGGDEQYF
CDR3nt: TGTGCCAGCAGGACTAGGGGAGGTGACGAGCAGTACTTC
v_gene: TRBV7-2
abundance: .
j_gene: TRBJ2-7
d_gene: .

CDR3aa: CASSYNRDSNQPQHF
CDR3nt: TGTGCCAGCAGTTATAACAGGGATAGCAATCAGCCCCAGCATTTT
v_gene: TRBV27
abundance: once
j_gene: TRBJ1-5
d_gene: .

CDR3aa: CASSGETGYEQYF
CDR3nt: TGTGCCAGTAGTGGGGAGACAGGGTACGAGCAGTACTTC
v_gene: TRBV19
abundance: .
j_gene: TRBJ2-7
d_gene: TRBD1

CDR3aa: CASSLFVGTGGMPQHF
CDR3nt: TGTGCCAGCAGTTTATTTGTGGGGACAGGGGGCATGCCCCAGCATTTT
v_gene: TRBV27
abundance: .
j_gene: TRBJ1-5
d_gene: TRBD1

CDR3aa: CASSYTGGNSPLHF
CDR3nt: TGTGCCAGCAGTTATACAGGGGGAAATTCACCCCTCCACTTT
v_gene: TRBV27
abundance: few
j_gene: TRBJ1-6
d_gene: TRBD1

CDR3aa: CASSYRGTEAFF
CDR3nt: TGTGCCAGTAGTTACAGGGGCACTGAAGCTTTCTTT
v_gene: TRBV19
abundance: .
j_gene: TRBJ1-1
d_gene: TRBD1

CDR3aa: CASSQGGGDEQYF
CDR3nt: TGTGCCAGCAGCCAAGGGGGGGGCGACGAGCAGTACTTC
v_gene: TRBV7-9
abundance: .
j_gene: TRBJ2-7
d_gene: .

CDR3aa: CASSSRTGKAFF
CDR3nt: TGTGCCAGCAGCTCCAGGACAGGCAAAGCTTTCTTT
v_gene: TRBV7-2
abundance: few
j_gene: TRBJ1-1
d_gene: TRBD1

CDR3aa: CASSNRNTGELFF
CDR3nt: TGTGCCAGCAGTAACAGGAACACCGGGGAGCTGTTTTTT
v_gene: TRBV6-5
abundance: .
j_gene: TRBJ2-2
d_gene: .

CDR3aa: CASSYSTSGSSNEQFF
CDR3nt: TGTGCCAGCAGCTATTCGACTAGCGGGAGTTCTAATGAGCAGTTCTTC
v_gene: TRBV7-8
abundance: few
j_gene: TRBJ2-1
d_gene: TRBD2

CDR3aa: CASTSVRDRGHPEAFF
CDR3nt: TGCGCCAGCACCTCTGTCCGGGACAGGGGGCATCCTGAAGCTTTCTTT
v_gene: TRBV5-1
abundance: .
j_gene: TRBJ1-1
d_gene: TRBD1

CDR3aa: CSVDYRARNTEAFF
CDR3nt: TGCAGCGTTGATTACAGGGCCCGAAACACTGAAGCTTTCTTT
v_gene: TRBV29-1
abundance: .
j_gene: TRBJ1-1
d_gene: .

CDR3aa: CASSLVATGVKIKFF
CDR3nt: TGTGCCAGCAGCTTAGTAGCGACAGGGGTTAAGATTAAGTTCTTC
v_gene: TRBV7-2
abundance: .
j_gene: TRBJ2-1
d_gene: TRBD1

CDR3aa: CASSQITRGTEAFF
CDR3nt: TGTGCCAGCAGCCAAATTACCCGAGGGACTGAAGCTTTCTTT
v_gene: TRBV14
abundance: .
j_gene: TRBJ1-1
d_gene: .

CDR3aa: CASSLEFREGTEAFF
CDR3nt: TGTGCCAGCAGCTTGGAATTCAGGGAGGGCACTGAAGCTTTCTTT
v_gene: TRBV5-6
abundance: .
j_gene: TRBJ1-1
d_gene: .

CDR3aa: CASSQDSTFKGELFF
CDR3nt: TGCGCCAGCAGCCAAGATAGCACATTCAAAGGGGAGCTGTTTTTT
v_gene: TRBV4-3
abundance: .
j_gene: TRBJ2-2
d_gene: .

CDR3aa: CASSQDWGVGYTEAFF
CDR3nt: TGTGCCAGCAGCCAAGATTGGGGGGTTGGGTACACTGAAGCTTTCTTT
v_gene: TRBV14
abundance: .
j_gene: TRBJ1-1
d_gene: .

CDR3aa: CSVAGTEDNYGYTF
CDR3nt: TGCAGCGTGGCCGGGACAGAGGATAACTATGGCTACACCTTC
v_gene: TRBV29-1
abundance: .
j_gene: TRBJ1-2
d_gene: TRBD1

CDR3aa: CASSLQGDPYEQYF
CDR3nt: TGTGCCAGCAGCTTGCAAGGGGATCCGTACGAGCAGTACTTC
v_gene: TRBV5-4
abundance: .
j_gene: TRBJ2-7
d_gene: .

CDR3aa: CASSLQGQGGVNEQFF
CDR3nt: TGTGCCAGCAGTCTACAGGGACAGGGTGGGGTCAATGAGCAGTTCTTC
v_gene: TRBV6-4
abundance: .
j_gene: TRBJ2-1
d_gene: TRBD1

CDR3aa: CASSSPNSGQPPNTEAFF
CDR3nt: TGTGCCAGCAGCTCACCAAACTCGGGACAGCCGCCGAACACTGAAGCTTTCTTT
v_gene: TRBV7-8
abundance: few
j_gene: TRBJ1-1
d_gene: TRBD1

CDR3aa: CASSPLAAGTDTQYF
CDR3nt: TGTGCCAGCAGTCCCCTCGCGGCGGGCACAGATACGCAGTATTTT
v_gene: TRBV27
abundance: .
j_gene: TRBJ2-3
d_gene: .

CDR3aa: CASSQGLANYGYTF
CDR3nt: TGCGCCAGCAGCCAGGGTCTAGCTAACTATGGCTACACCTTC
v_gene: TRBV5-1
abundance: .
j_gene: TRBJ1-2
d_gene: .

CDR3aa: CASSYSLGTGSEKLFF
CDR3nt: TGTGCCAGCAGTTACTCGTTGGGGACAGGGTCTGAAAAACTGTTTTTT
v_gene: TRBV6-5
abundance: .
j_gene: TRBJ1-4
d_gene: TRBD1

CDR3aa: CSVEGEISYEQYF
CDR3nt: TGCAGCGTTGAAGGGGAGATCTCCTACGAGCAGTACTTC
v_gene: TRBV29-1
abundance: .
j_gene: TRBJ2-7
d_gene: .

CDR3aa: CASRSQVSTDTQYF
CDR3nt: TGCGCCAGCAGAAGCCAGGTTAGCACAGATACGCAGTATTTT
v_gene: TRBV5-1
abundance: .
j_gene: TRBJ2-3
d_gene: .

CDR3aa: CASSPRQGALGYTF
CDR3nt: TGTGCCAGCAGCCCTAGACAGGGGGCGCTTGGCTACACCTTC
v_gene: TRBV11-2
abundance: .
j_gene: TRBJ1-2
d_gene: TRBD1